This T cell receptor beta chain was retrieved from a study of cytomegalovirus exposure and HLA in healthy donors. Study conclusions and caveats: In a later analysis, donors in an Asian-associated ancestry cluster reportedly had fewer N-insertions in productive TCRs than the cohort mean. The investigators catalogued some 150 TCR beta chains as cytomegalovirus-associated. According to reports, the classifier identified cytomegalovirus status with high specificity and sensitivity.

Healthy bone marrow donors supplied every sample. Points on this clone: The target antigen is unknown. Other DNA sequences from this sample encode an identical CDR3 as well.

A multiplex PCR was run with 60 Vbeta primers and 13 Jbeta primers. Method: immunoSEQ multiplex PCR; TCRdb's copy keeps in-frame clones and lacks some. Of over 35,000 clones in the sample, 45% to 65% were seen once. Germline CDR1 SEHNR, CDR2 FQNEAQ (reference sequence). The CDR3 contains 18 residues. V was shortened by 6 bases and J by 3 bases, with 26 bases between the two germline ends. The chain uses TRBV7-9 and TRBJ1-1, with TRBD1 as a possible D gene (6 bases). The source of this sequence is a human donor in good health. Sample: PBMCs. CDR3: CASSPRGGGGGSDTEAFF. CDR3 coding DNA: TGTGCCAGCAGTCCGAGGGGGGGCGGGGGGGGTTCGGACACTGAAGCTTTCTTT.